The rows below give T cell receptor beta chains drawn from one sample of a study of response to subunit inactivated influenza vaccine. TCRdb reprocessed the RT-PCR reads with MiXCR, giving one entry per CDR3 protein. Seen here are around 470,000 distinct CDR3 sequences, more than 7% observed once, and the top ten hold under 15%. Sample: PBMCs from blood, taken about 24 months after vaccination. These receptors were taken from a man between 50 and 75 years old who received an inactivated influenza vaccine. The CDR3 runs from the conserved cysteine through the conserved F or W. Each record gives: clone size, D gene, V gene, J gene, CDR3 DNA, CDR3 protein. D genes are given only for firm matches. Size values are once, few and many counts, or a class for expanded clones, and some rows have none.

clone size: -; D gene: -; V gene: TRBV12-3/TRBV12-4; J gene: TRBJ2-7; CDR3 DNA: TGTGCCAGCAGTTTGGAGGGACTGATCCGGGACGAGCAGTACTTC; CDR3 protein: CASSLEGLIRDEQYF
clone size: few; D gene: TRBD2; V gene: TRBV11-2; J gene: TRBJ2-3; CDR3 DNA: TGTGCCAGCAGCATTAGGGGACTAGCGGGGTATTTT; CDR3 protein: CASSIRGLAGYF
clone size: -; D gene: -; V gene: TRBV3-1; J gene: TRBJ2-2; CDR3 DNA: TGTGCCAGCAGCCAAGATTCTGGGGGTATCAACGGGGAGCTGTTTTTT; CDR3 protein: CASSQDSGGINGELFF
clone size: -; D gene: TRBD2; V gene: TRBV30; J gene: TRBJ2-5; CDR3 DNA: TGTGCCTGGAGTGCCCCGGGACTAGCGGGAGTTTTTTACTTC; CDR3 protein: CAWSAPGLAGVFYF
clone size: -; D gene: TRBD1; V gene: TRBV6-5; J gene: TRBJ2-7; CDR3 DNA: TGTGCCAGCAGTTACCCACCGACAGGGCCCTCCTACGAGCAGTACTTC; CDR3 protein: CASSYPPTGPSYEQYF
clone size: -; D gene: TRBD1; V gene: TRBV11-1; J gene: TRBJ2-6; CDR3 DNA: TGTGCCAGCAGCTTAGCTCTTGGACAGGGACTCTCCGGGGCCAACGTCCTGACTTTC; CDR3 protein: CASSLALGQGLSGANVLTF
clone size: -; D gene: TRBD1; V gene: TRBV7-2; J gene: TRBJ2-7; CDR3 DNA: TGTGCCAGCAGCTTGGGACAGGGGAGGAACGAGCAGTACTTC; CDR3 protein: CASSLGQGRNEQYF
clone size: many; D gene: TRBD2; V gene: TRBV20-1; J gene: TRBJ2-1; CDR3 DNA: TGCAGTGCTAGCGGGGGGGCCTACAATGAGCAGTTCTTC; CDR3 protein: CSASGGAYNEQFF
clone size: many; D gene: -; V gene: TRBV7-2; J gene: TRBJ2-7; CDR3 DNA: TGTGCCAGCAGCTTAGAGAACGGTCGCAACTACGAGCAGTACTTC; CDR3 protein: CASSLENGRNYEQYF
clone size: many; D gene: -; V gene: TRBV5-1; J gene: TRBJ2-1; CDR3 DNA: TGCGCCAGCAGTAACCGGGAGAGAAGTGAGCAGTTCTTC; CDR3 protein: CASSNRERSEQFF
clone size: many; D gene: TRBD2; V gene: TRBV4-3; J gene: TRBJ2-3; CDR3 DNA: TGCGCCAGCAGCCAACCTAGCGGGAGCACAGATACGCAGTATTTT; CDR3 protein: CASSQPSGSTDTQYF
clone size: -; D gene: -; V gene: TRBV4-1; J gene: TRBJ2-5; CDR3 DNA: TGCGCCAGCAGCCCGGGGGTGAACCAAGAGACCCAGTACTTC; CDR3 protein: CASSPGVNQETQYF
clone size: -; D gene: TRBD1; V gene: TRBV20-1; J gene: TRBJ2-7; CDR3 DNA: TGCAGTGCCAGCCGACAGGGACCCCTCTACGAGCAGTACTTC; CDR3 protein: CSASRQGPLYEQYF
clone size: few; D gene: -; V gene: TRBV12-3/TRBV12-4; J gene: TRBJ1-1; CDR3 DNA: TGTGCCAGCAGTTTACCGGGTCGCACTGAAGCTTTCTTT; CDR3 protein: CASSLPGRTEAFF
clone size: many; D gene: -; V gene: TRBV15; J gene: TRBJ2-6; CDR3 DNA: TGTGCCACCAGCAGAGGGTTAAACCGGGACACCCTCTCTGGGGCCAACGTCCTGACTTTC; CDR3 protein: CATSRGLNRDTLSGANVLTF
clone size: -; D gene: -; V gene: TRBV21-1; J gene: TRBJ2-7; CDR3 DNA: TGTGCCAGCAGCAAAGCGGATTTACCCCTTGACGAGCAGTACTTC; CDR3 protein: CASSKADLPLDEQYF
clone size: many; D gene: TRBD2; V gene: TRBV7-2; J gene: TRBJ2-1; CDR3 DNA: TGTGCCAGCAGCTTAGGCGGGAGGGCCATGTCTGAGCAGTTCTTC; CDR3 protein: CASSLGGRAMSEQFF
clone size: few; D gene: TRBD1; V gene: TRBV7-2; J gene: TRBJ2-1; CDR3 DNA: TGTGCCAGCAGCTCGGACAGGGCGGATGAGCAGTTCTTC; CDR3 protein: CASSSDRADEQFF
clone size: many; D gene: -; V gene: TRBV7-2; J gene: TRBJ1-1; CDR3 DNA: TGTGCCAGCAGCTTCGGGACATGGACTGAAGCTTTCTTT; CDR3 protein: CASSFGTWTEAFF
clone size: few; D gene: -; V gene: TRBV4-3; J gene: TRBJ2-2; CDR3 DNA: TGCGCCAGCAGCCAAGCTTGGGATAGGGCCGGGGAGCTGTTTTTT; CDR3 protein: CASSQAWDRAGELFF
clone size: many; D gene: TRBD1; V gene: TRBV7-8; J gene: TRBJ1-2; CDR3 DNA: TGTGCCAGCAGCTTGACAGGGTATGGGAACTATGGCTACACCTTC; CDR3 protein: CASSLTGYGNYGYTF
clone size: few; D gene: TRBD1; V gene: TRBV12-3/TRBV12-4; J gene: TRBJ2-7; CDR3 DNA: TGTGCCAGCAGGCAACGGGACAGGGACGACGAGCAGTACTTC; CDR3 protein: CASRQRDRDDEQYF
clone size: many; D gene: TRBD1; V gene: TRBV28; J gene: TRBJ1-5; CDR3 DNA: TGTGCCAGCAGTACAGGGGACGGGCGCAATCAGCCCCAGCATTTT; CDR3 protein: CASSTGDGRNQPQHF
clone size: many; D gene: -; V gene: TRBV9; J gene: TRBJ1-5; CDR3 DNA: TGTGCCAGCAGCGTAGCCCTTGATCAGCCCCAGCATTTT; CDR3 protein: CASSVALDQPQHF
clone size: -; D gene: -; V gene: TRBV28; J gene: TRBJ1-5; CDR3 DNA: TGTGCCAGCGGCGCTTTACGGAAAACCGAACATCAGCCCCAGCATTTT; CDR3 protein: CASGALRKTEHQPQHF
clone size: -; D gene: -; V gene: TRBV28; J gene: TRBJ2-7; CDR3 DNA: TGTGCCAGCAGTTTAACCCCCGGACCCTACGAGCAGTACTTC; CDR3 protein: CASSLTPGPYEQYF
clone size: few; D gene: -; V gene: TRBV10-2; J gene: TRBJ1-6; CDR3 DNA: TGCGCCACCATAGAGGGACGGGCTTACTATAATTCACCCCTCCACTTT; CDR3 protein: CATIEGRAYYNSPLHF
clone size: few; D gene: TRBD2; V gene: TRBV7-2; J gene: TRBJ2-3; CDR3 DNA: TGTGCCAGCAGTTCTAGCGGGGTCACAGATACGCAGTATTTT; CDR3 protein: CASSSSGVTDTQYF
clone size: many; D gene: -; V gene: TRBV3-1; J gene: TRBJ1-1; CDR3 DNA: TGTGCCAGCAGCCAAGGGGGGTCGAACACTGAAGCTTTCTTT; CDR3 protein: CASSQGGSNTEAFF
clone size: few; D gene: -; V gene: TRBV4-2; J gene: TRBJ2-5; CDR3 DNA: TGTGCCAGCGCGACTTCTGGGACTCGAGAGACCCAGTACTTC; CDR3 protein: CASATSGTRETQYF
clone size: -; D gene: -; V gene: TRBV10-3; J gene: TRBJ2-2; CDR3 DNA: TGTGCCATCAGTGAGTCTGTAGCGAACACCGGGGAGCTGTTTTTT; CDR3 protein: CAISESVANTGELFF
clone size: few; D gene: -; V gene: TRBV28; J gene: TRBJ2-7; CDR3 DNA: TGTGCCAGCAGTTCCCTGACAGGAATAGGCGAGCAGTACTTC; CDR3 protein: CASSSLTGIGEQYF
clone size: many; D gene: -; V gene: TRBV20-1; J gene: TRBJ2-7; CDR3 DNA: TGCAGTGCTCCCGTGGGGCAGACCTACGAGCAGTACTTC; CDR3 protein: CSAPVGQTYEQYF
clone size: few; D gene: TRBD1; V gene: TRBV27; J gene: TRBJ1-4; CDR3 DNA: TGTGCCAGCAGTCCCAGGGGGGGGCGTGGAGAAAAACTGTTTTTT; CDR3 protein: CASSPRGGRGEKLFF
clone size: -; D gene: TRBD2; V gene: TRBV5-5; J gene: TRBJ2-1; CDR3 DNA: TGTGCCAGCATCGGGTACGGGGGGAATGAGCAGTTCTTC; CDR3 protein: CASIGYGGNEQFF
clone size: few; D gene: TRBD1; V gene: TRBV11-2; J gene: TRBJ2-7; CDR3 DNA: TGTGCCAGCAGCTTAGGGGGACAGGACTTCTACGAGCAGTACTTC; CDR3 protein: CASSLGGQDFYEQYF
clone size: -; D gene: TRBD1; V gene: TRBV5-6; J gene: TRBJ2-3; CDR3 DNA: TGTGCCAGCAGACAATACAGGGGAATAGTCCGGGATACGCAGTATTTT; CDR3 protein: CASRQYRGIVRDTQYF
clone size: -; D gene: TRBD2; V gene: TRBV28; J gene: TRBJ2-7; CDR3 DNA: TGTGCCAGCAGTTTCGGACTAGCGGGATTAACGCAGTACTTC; CDR3 protein: CASSFGLAGLTQYF
clone size: -; D gene: -; V gene: TRBV7-8; J gene: TRBJ2-3; CDR3 DNA: TGTGCCAGCAGCTTAGGGGGGGGCGGACCAGATACGCAGTATTTT; CDR3 protein: CASSLGGGGPDTQYF
clone size: few; D gene: TRBD2; V gene: TRBV6-2/TRBV6-3; J gene: TRBJ2-1; CDR3 DNA: TGTGCCAGCAGTTATCCCGGGGGGTACAATGAGCAGTTCTTC; CDR3 protein: CASSYPGGYNEQFF
clone size: many; D gene: TRBD2; V gene: TRBV7-2; J gene: TRBJ2-3; CDR3 DNA: TGTGCCAGCAGCGGTCTAGCTAGCGGAGATACGCAGTATTTT; CDR3 protein: CASSGLASGDTQYF
clone size: many; D gene: -; V gene: TRBV5-1; J gene: TRBJ2-1; CDR3 DNA: TGCGCCAGCAGCTTGGAGCAGCGTCGGAATGAGCAGTTCTTC; CDR3 protein: CASSLEQRRNEQFF
clone size: few; D gene: TRBD1; V gene: TRBV7-2; J gene: TRBJ1-6; CDR3 DNA: TGTGCCAGCAGCTGGATCCGGGACAGGGGACGTTCACCCCTCCACTTT; CDR3 protein: CASSWIRDRGRSPLHF
clone size: -; D gene: -; V gene: TRBV6-5; J gene: TRBJ2-7; CDR3 DNA: TGTGCCAGCAGTTACTCGTCGGGTAGCTACGAGCAGTACTTC; CDR3 protein: CASSYSSGSYEQYF
clone size: few; D gene: TRBD1; V gene: TRBV4-1; J gene: TRBJ1-2; CDR3 DNA: TGCGCCAGCAGCCAAACAGGGGGAAGTGATGGCTACACCTTC; CDR3 protein: CASSQTGGSDGYTF
clone size: few; D gene: -; V gene: TRBV7-2; J gene: TRBJ2-7; CDR3 DNA: TGTGCCAGCAGGGATCAGACAGTGGCTCCCTACGAGCAGTACTTC; CDR3 protein: CASRDQTVAPYEQYF
clone size: -; D gene: -; V gene: TRBV3-1; J gene: TRBJ1-2; CDR3 DNA: TGTGCCAGCAGCCAAGATCTAAGCAGCTACTATGGCTACACCTTC; CDR3 protein: CASSQDLSSYYGYTF
clone size: few; D gene: -; V gene: TRBV12-3/TRBV12-4; J gene: TRBJ2-2; CDR3 DNA: TGTGCCAGCCGCGCCGCGGGGCTCGGGGAGCTGTTTTTT; CDR3 protein: CASRAAGLGELFF